The 28 T cell receptor beta chains reported below all come from one sample, sequenced in a study of cytotoxic CD8 clonotypes in ibrutinib-treated CLL. TCRdb's copy holds only in-frame clones and misses some; the assay was immunoSEQ multiplex PCR. The table includes roughly 15,000 clones, about 80% detected once. The sequences come from PBMCs, collected before ibrutinib treatment. These receptors were obtained from a human donor with chronic lymphocytic leukemia.

The chain combines TRBV2 with TRBJ1-1; D is possibly TRBD1 (5 bases). This CDR3 region has 11 residues. CDR1 is SNHLY, CDR2 FYNNEI, per germline. Trimming left V 7 bases short and J 4 bases short, with 7 bases between. The chain's CDR3 is CASKGSTEAFF. Here the CDR3 DNA reads TGTGCCAGCAAGGGGAGCACTGAAGCTTTCTTT.

This rearrangement joins TRBV10-3 to TRBJ2-4, with no clear D. Germline CDR1 is ENHRY and CDR2 is SYGVKD. Trimming shortened V by 9 bases and J by 0 bases, and 24 bases separated the two germline ends. The CDR3 runs 18 residues. The CDR3 region is CAIDPPVCLWTAKNIQYF. CDR3 DNA: TGTGCCATTGACCCCCCTGTGTGTCTGTGGACAGCCAAAAACATTCAGTACTTC.

This chain uses TRBV2 with TRBJ2-4; D assignment may be TRBD1 or TRBD2 (5 bases each). Trimming shortened V by 6 bases and J by 3 bases, and 15 bases separated the two germline ends. The germline gives CDR1 SNHLY, CDR2 FYNNEI. The CDR3 covers 15 residues. CDR3 protein: CASSPAGGGKNIQYF. DNA for the CDR3: TGTGCCAGCAGCCCAGCTGGTGGGGGCAAAAACATTCAGTACTTC.

V is TRBV6-5 and J is TRBJ2-3; 7 nucleotides agree with TRBD1. V dropped 2 bases and J dropped 5; count of bases not matched to a gene: 10. The CDR3 is 16 amino acids. Per the germline V gene, CDR1 is MNHEY and CDR2 is SVGAGI. CDR3 nucleotide sequence: TGTGCCAGCAGTTACCAAGGGGGCGGGTTAGGAGATACGCAGTATTTT. It codes for CASSYQGGGLGDTQYF.

The rearrangement links TRBV28 to TRBJ1-2; D remains ambiguous. CDR3 length equals 15 residues. Germline CDR1 MDHEN, CDR2 SYDVKM. V shed 5 bases and J shed 8 bases, with 21 bases lying between them. CDR3 bases: TGTGCCAGCAGTCTAACGGGGTCGGTCTCTAGCGGCTACACCTTC. It translates to CASSLTGSVSSGYTF.

The CDR3 reads CASSLVGGLNTEAFF. The DNA of the CDR3 is TGTGCCAGCAGCTTGGTGGGCGGATTGAACACTGAAGCTTTCTTT. The chain has TRBV5-6 and TRBJ1-1; D is unclear. Trimming took 0 bases from V and 0 from J, leaving 9 bases between them. CDR1 and CDR2 from the germline V gene are SGHDT and YYEEEE. The CDR3 is 15 amino acids.

Worth noting for this clone: The germline gene is not matched at one end of the junction; a read error may be the cause. The chain links TRBV7-7 to TRBJ2-2; 10 bases align to TRBD2. Per germline, CDR1 SSHAT and CDR2 FNYEAQ (reference sequence). The CDR3 runs to 16 residues. This CDR3 is CASSRLAGGPTGELFF. The CDR3 region has the DNA TGTGCTAGCAGCCGGTTAGCGGGAGGCCCCACCGGGGAGCTGTTTTTT.

The V and J genes are TRBV30 and TRBJ2-5, with TRBD2 matching 7 bases. Germline-derived CDR1 and CDR2 are GTSNPN and SVGIG (reference sequence). V dropped 4 bases and J dropped 7; count of bases not matched to a gene: 6. This CDR3 comprises 12 residues. CDR3 in amino acids: CAWKYSGATQYF. The CDR3 nucleotides are TGTGCCTGGAAGTACAGCGGGGCGACCCAGTACTTC.

The rearrangement joins TRBV14 to TRBJ1-5, with TRBD1 as a possible D gene (6 bases). The CDR3 spans 13 residues. Germline V lookup: CDR1 SGHDN, CDR2 FVKESK. Trimming pared 6 bases from V and 0 bases from J, leaving 6 bases between. CDR3 protein: CASRGHSNQPQHF. The CDR3 DNA reads TGTGCCAGCAGGGGACATAGCAATCAGCCCCAGCATTTT.

J is TRBJ1-2 and V is TRBV28; D gene unclear. Germline V gene sequence: CDR1 MDHEN, CDR2 SYDVKM. V gave up 6 bases and J gave up 7 bases, with 18 bases separating them. The CDR3 has 14 amino acids. The CDR3 loop is CASSKSWGSGGYTF. The CDR3, as DNA: TGTGCCAGCAGCAAAAGCTGGGGTTCTGGTGGCTACACCTTC.

The chain employs TRBV18 and TRBJ2-7; perhaps D is TRBD1 or TRBD2 (5 bases each). The CDR3 loop spans 15 amino acids. Germline CDR1 and CDR2: KGHSH and LQKENI. V shed 3 bases and J shed 4 bases, with 16 bases lying between them. The CDR3 nucleotides are TGTGCCAGCTCACCGCCCGGGACGCAGACTTACGAGCAGTACTTC. The encoded protein is CASSPPGTQTYEQYF. The complete variable domain, with remaining parts taken from reference TRBV18 and TRBJ2-7, reads NAGVMQNPRHLVRRRGQEARLRCSPMKGHSHVYWYRQLPEEGLKFMVYLQKENIIDESGMPKERFSAEFPKEGPSILRIQQVVRGDSAAYFCASSPPGTQTYEQYFGPGTRLTVT.

This clone occurred a few times. The chain has TRBV19 and TRBJ2-3; 9 bases map to TRBD1. The CDR3 runs 14 residues. The ends lost 10 bases at V and 6 bases at J; junction bases unmatched: 11. Germline-derived CDR1 and CDR2 are LNHDA and SQIVND (reference sequence). This CDR3 is CATRDRALGDTQYF. The CDR3 DNA reads as TGTGCCACCAGGGACAGGGCACTGGGGGATACGCAGTATTTT.

This sequence joins TRBV10-1 and TRBJ1-1; 8 bases align to TRBD1. The CDR3 length is 13 residues. V lost 5 bases to trimming and J lost 3 bases; unmatched junction nucleotides: 2. Looked up from germline, CDR1 is WNHNN and CDR2 is SYGVQD (reference sequence). CDR3 region: CASSKGQDTEAFF. The DNA for the CDR3 is TGCGCCAGCAGTAAGGGACAGGACACTGAAGCTTTCTTT.

The sample holds one count of this clone. The rearrangement uses TRBV11-1 and TRBJ2-7, with D possibly called TRBD1 or TRBD2 (5 bases each). Germline V gene lookup returns CDR1 SGHAT and CDR2 FQDESV (reference sequence). Trimming left V 6 bases short and J 1 base short, with 16 bases between. This CDR3 has 15 residues. CDR3 in amino acids: CASRRGLDLSYEQYF. DNA of the CDR3: TGTGCCAGCAGAAGGGGTTTGGACTTGTCCTACGAGCAGTACTTC.

The chain links TRBV5-1 to TRBJ2-1; D unclear. Per germline, CDR1 SGHRS and CDR2 YFSETQ. The V and J ends lost 4 bases and 9 bases respectively, with 11 bases between them. The CDR3 totals 12 residues. CDR3: CASSNAGFEQFF. In nucleotides, the CDR3 is TGCGCCAGCAGCAACGCCGGGTTTGAGCAGTTCTTC. The complete variable domain, with remaining parts taken from reference TRBV5-1 and TRBJ2-1, reads KAGVTQTPRYLIKTRGQQVTLSCSPISGHRSVSWYQQTPGQGLQFLFEYFSETQRNKGNFPGRFSGRQFSNSRSEMNVSTLELGDSALYLCASSNAGFEQFFGPGTRLTVL.

The V call is TRBV4-2, the J call TRBJ2-7; 10 positions match TRBD2. The CDR3 sequence is 16 residues long. V gave up 0 bases and J gave up 6 bases; unmatched junction bases: 8. Germline-derived CDR1 and CDR2 are LGHNA and YNFKEQ. Written as DNA, the CDR3 is TGTGCCAGCAGCCAAGATGTAAGCGGGAGGGCCGCCGAGCAGTACTTC. Translation: CASSQDVSGRAAEQYF.

The gene calls are TRBV6-5 and TRBJ2-3, with 7 bases lining up with TRBD1. Germline CDR1 reads MNHEY; CDR2 reads SVGAGI. After removal of 7 bases from V and 0 bases from J, the junction contained 1 base not matched to a gene. The CDR3 contains 13 residues. CDR3 in DNA: TGTGCCAGCACGGACAGGAGCACAGATACGCAGTATTTT. It specifies CASTDRSTDTQYF.

The chain uses TRBV4-1 and TRBJ2-5, with D maybe TRBD2 (6 bases). CDR1 is MGHRA and CDR2 is YSYEKL in the germline V gene. Trimming took off 0 bases at V and 5 bases at J, with 13 bases between the two ends. This CDR3 spans 15 amino acids. CDR3 in DNA: TGCGCCAGCAGCCAAGAAACGCGGGAACGTGAGACCCAGTACTTC. Amino acid sequence: CASSQETRERETQYF.

The V gene is TRBV5-1, the J gene TRBJ2-1; TRBD2 is a possible D gene (6 bases). The CDR3 covers 15 residues. With 3 bases removed from V and 5 bases from J, the gap between germline ends came to 15 bases. The germline CDR1 and CDR2 sequences are SGHRS and YFSETQ. As DNA, the CDR3 is TGCGCCAGCAGCTCCCTAGCGCCGGACCACAATGAGCAGTTCTTC. Its protein is CASSSLAPDHNEQFF.

V is TRBV11-3 and J is TRBJ2-1, with a tentative D call TRBD2 (5 bases). Trimming removed 3 bases at V and 9 bases at J, with 12 bases between. In germline, CDR1 is SGHNT, CDR2 YENEEA. This CDR3 spans 13 amino acids. CDR3 nucleotides: TGTGCCAGCAGCTTCGAGGGCCCGGGTGAGCAGTTCTTC. It codes for CASSFEGPGEQFF.

The table lists this clone with a count of one. In nucleotides, the CDR3 is TGTGCCAGCAGCCCAGGGAAACTAACTGGAAACACCATATATTTT. This translates into CASSPGKLTGNTIYF. The gene calls are TRBV7-8 and TRBJ1-3; D possibly corresponds to TRBD1 (5 bases). The germline CDR1 and CDR2 sequences are SGHVS and FQNEAQ. The CDR3 loop spans 15 amino acids. Trimming shortened V by 5 bases and J by 2 bases, and 13 bases separated the two germline ends.

This chain joins TRBV28 and TRBJ1-5, with 11 bases fitting TRBD1. Germline trimming cut 7 bases from V and 6 bases from J; bases unmatched to any gene: 11. CDR1 and CDR2 (germline): MDHEN, SYDVKM. This CDR3 is 16 amino acids long. The CDR3 DNA reads TGTGCCAGCATTCGCCCGGGACAGGGGGATTCTCAGCCCCAGCATTTT. It yields the protein CASIRPGQGDSQPQHF.

The chain links TRBV4-2 to TRBJ2-2; perhaps TRBD1 as D (5 bases). Trimming removed 4 bases from V and 4 bases from J, with 10 bases in between. This CDR3 spans 14 amino acids. Germline CDR1 reads LGHNA; CDR2 reads YNFKEQ. The CDR3 nucleotides read TGTGCCAGCAGCCCCGCGACAGCCACCGGGGAGCTGTTTTTT. It is translated as CASSPATATGELFF.

This chain connects TRBV27 to TRBJ1-2; D might be TRBD1 (6 bases). The CDR3 runs to 16 residues. Germline-derived CDR1 and CDR2 are MNHEY and SMNVEV (reference sequence). Trimming took 7 bases from V and 4 from J, leaving 22 bases between them. The CDR3 spells CASTLRAGGRGYGYTF. The CDR3 bases are TGTGCCAGCACTCTGAGGGCGGGGGGCCGGGGCTATGGCTACACCTTC.

The chain links TRBV9 to TRBJ2-2, with 9 bases lining up with TRBD2. The CDR3 runs 16 residues. The trim removed 0 bases at V and 4 bases at J, leaving 4 bases unmatched. The V gene's germline CDR1 is SGDLS and CDR2 YYNGEE. The CDR3 spells CASSVDSGRVTGELFF. CDR3 DNA: TGTGCCAGCAGCGTAGATAGCGGGAGAGTCACCGGGGAGCTGTTTTTT.

CDR3 residues: CASSLGQLAGGADTQYF. In DNA form, the CDR3 reads TGTGCCAGCAGCTTAGGGCAACTAGCGGGAGGAGCCGATACGCAGTATTTT. This chain links TRBV7-2 with TRBJ2-3; 12 nucleotides match TRBD2. The CDR3 is made up of 17 amino acids. Germline CDR1 and CDR2: SGHTA and FQGNSA. V gave up 1 base and J gave up 6 bases; unmatched junction bases: 8.

The V call is TRBV28, the J call TRBJ2-2; perhaps TRBD1 as D (5 bases). Per the germline V gene, CDR1 is MDHEN and CDR2 is SYDVKM. Trimming took 6 bases from V and 5 from J, leaving 10 bases between them. The CDR3 length is 13 residues. The CDR3 DNA reads as TGTGCCAGCAGGACAGATCTAACCGGGGAGCTGTTTTTT. Its translation is CASRTDLTGELFF.

This chain links TRBV11-3 with TRBJ2-3; 8 bases fit TRBD1. J was trimmed by 2 bases and V by 5 bases; bases with no gene match: 6. CDR1 is SGHNT and CDR2 is YENEEA in the germline V gene. This CDR3 region has 15 residues. The CDR3 reads CASSPPDRDTDTQYF. CDR3 in DNA: TGTGCCAGCAGCCCCCCGGACAGGGACACAGATACGCAGTATTTT.